One and the same sample provided the 10 T cell receptor beta chains below, sequenced in a study of CD8 T cells in Susac syndrome. Random hexamers were used to reverse transcribe the RNA input (about 0.45 to 1 ug). TCRdb fed the immunoSEQ multiplex PCR reads into MiXCR, producing one record per CDR3 protein. Of some 150,000 distinct CDR3 sequences listed, about 95% were seen once; the top ten hold roughly 0.15%. The sequenced sample was CD4+ T cells from PBMCs. These receptors came from a human donor with Susac syndrome.

The genes are TRBV5-1 and TRBJ2-1; tentatively, D is TRBD1 or TRBD2 (5 bases each). From germline, CDR1 is SGHRS and CDR2 YFSETQ. The CDR3 length is 12 residues. V was shortened by 4 bases and J by 7 bases, with 9 bases between the two germline ends. Here the CDR3 reads CASSVGVNEQFF. As DNA, the CDR3 is TGCGCCAGCAGCGTGGGGGTGAATGAGCAGTTCTTC.

The chain joins TRBV25-1 to TRBJ2-1, with D possibly TRBD2 on 6 matching bases. Germline assignment: CDR1 MGHDK and CDR2 SYGVNS. V was pared by 1 base and J by 0 bases, with 10 bases between. The CDR3 consists of 16 residues. The CDR3 DNA reads as TGTGCCAGCAGTGAATTGGGGGGTAGCTCCTACAATGAGCAGTTCTTC. Translation gives CASSELGGSSYNEQFF. Complete variable domain (other parts from reference TRBV25-1 and TRBJ2-1): EADIYQTPRYLVIGTGKKITLECSQTMGHDKMYWYQQDPGMELHLIHYSYGVNSTEKGDLSSESTVSRIRTEHFPLTLESARPSHTSQYLCASSELGGSSYNEQFFGPGTRLTVL.

A single count supports this clonotype. The chain recombines TRBV3-1 with TRBJ2-1; D call uncertain. V lost 2 bases and J 10 bases, leaving 6 bases between the germline ends. Germline V CDR1 and CDR2: LGHDT, YNNKEL (reference sequence). The CDR3 runs 11 residues. The CDR3 coding sequence is TGTGCCAGCAGCCAACTCCTGGAGCAGTTCTTC. Translated: CASSQLLEQFF.

The chain employs TRBV7-3 and TRBJ2-1; 9 positions agree with TRBD2. CDR3 length equals 14 residues. CDR1 SGHTA and CDR2 FQGTGA come from the germline V gene. Trimming at V came to 6 bases and at J to 8 bases, leaving 8 bases not matched to a gene. The CDR3 DNA reads TGTGCCAGCAGGCCCTCTTGGACTAGCGATGAGCAGTTCTTC. It translates to CASRPSWTSDEQFF.

The chain has TRBV20-1 and TRBJ2-5; TRBD2 agrees at 9 bases. After removal of 3 bases from V and 1 base from J, the junction contained 6 bases not matched to a gene. Germline CDR1 and CDR2: DFQATT and SNEGSKA (reference sequence). The CDR3 loop spans 15 amino acids. CDR3 residues: CSARAGTSFQETQYF. As DNA, the CDR3 is TGCAGTGCTAGGGCCGGGACTAGCTTCCAAGAGACCCAGTACTTC.

The chain recombines TRBV20-1 with TRBJ2-1; a weak D match, TRBD2 (7 bases). The CDR3 totals 14 residues. Germline values: CDR1 DFQATT, CDR2 SNEGSKA (reference sequence). Trimming stripped 6 bases from V and 7 bases from J, with 19 bases between. The CDR3 sequence: CSAQRGADGNEQFF. The CDR3 bases are TGCAGTGCCCAACGGGGGGCCGATGGGAATGAGCAGTTCTTC.

The chain is built from TRBV29-1 and TRBJ1-1; TRBD1 matches 11 bases. CDR1 and CDR2 (germline): SQVTM, ANQGSEA. V lost 4 bases, J lost 5 bases, and 6 bases stayed unmatched. The CDR3 covers 14 residues. The CDR3: CSVGGDRGRTEAFF. DNA for the CDR3: TGCAGCGTTGGAGGGGACAGGGGGAGGACTGAAGCTTTCTTT. The full variable domain, with the rest looked up from reference TRBV29-1 and TRBJ1-1, is SAVISQKPSRDICQRGTSLTIQCQVDSQVTMMFWYRQQPGQSLTLIATANQGSEATYESGFVIDKFPISRPNLTFSTLTVSNMSPEDSSIYLCSVGGDRGRTEAFFGQGTRLTVV.

This sequence joins TRBV20-1 and TRBJ2-3, with 9 bases fitting TRBD2. Germline V gives CDR1 DFQATT, CDR2 SNEGSKA (reference sequence). The CDR3 is 15 amino acids. The V gene end was trimmed by 5 bases and the J gene end by 2 bases; junction bases not matched to a gene: 8. CDR3 amino acids: CSAFRKRGATDTQYF. CDR3 DNA: TGCAGTGCTTTTCGGAAGCGGGGGGCCACAGATACGCAGTATTTT.

This chain links TRBV2 with TRBJ2-2; perhaps TRBD2 as D (5 bases). CDR3 length equals 15 residues. V was trimmed by 3 bases and J by 5 bases, leaving 13 bases between them. In germline, CDR1 is SNHLY, CDR2 FYNNEI. This CDR3 is CASSDSLRRTGELFF. CDR3 sequence (DNA): TGTGCCAGCAGTGATAGTTTAAGGAGGACCGGGGAGCTGTTTTTT.

V and J are TRBV15 and TRBJ2-4; TRBD2 is a possible D gene (6 bases). From germline, CDR1 is LNHNV and CDR2 YYDKDF (reference sequence). The CDR3 has 16 amino acids. V was cut by 0 bases and J by 5 bases, with 14 bases left in between. The CDR3: CATSRDRGLSENIQYF. Here the CDR3 DNA reads TGTGCCACCAGCAGAGATCGAGGACTATCGGAAAACATTCAGTACTTC.